The clone carrying this TCR beta chain has just a few counts. Its matching antigen is unknown. The germline CDR1 and CDR2 sequences are SEHNR and FQNEAQ (reference sequence). V gave up 8 bases and J gave up 5 bases; unmatched junction bases: 8. The length of the CDR3 is 13 residues. The donor population consisted of healthy HIV-negative adults with no recent acute infections or vaccinations. This entry is derived from a study of shared clonotypes between healthy human individuals. Study-level results: The sole specimen, blood, was sampled, and tissue repertoires likely differ.

Some clones are missing from TCRdb's copy, which holds only in-frame ones; the method was immunoSEQ multiplex PCR. The sample lists some 470,000 clones, 70% to 80% occurring once. The receptor was isolated from a woman aged 40 to 50 in good health. Some clones in this sample may be carry-over from other donors' samples. Sequencing was performed on PBMCs. The V and J genes are TRBV7-9 and TRBJ1-1, with 7 bases lining up with TRBD1. The CDR3 region is CASGTGVWTEAFF. CDR3 in DNA: TGTGCCAGCGGCACAGGGGTATGGACTGAAGCTTTCTTT. Using reference TRBV7-9 and TRBJ1-1 for the parts outside the CDR3, the full variable domain is DTGVSQNPRHKITKRGQNVTFRCDPISEHNRLYWYRQTLGQGPEFLTYFQNEAQLEKSRLLSDRFSAERPKGSFSTLEIQRTEQGDSAMYLCASGTGVWTEAFFGQGTRLTVV.